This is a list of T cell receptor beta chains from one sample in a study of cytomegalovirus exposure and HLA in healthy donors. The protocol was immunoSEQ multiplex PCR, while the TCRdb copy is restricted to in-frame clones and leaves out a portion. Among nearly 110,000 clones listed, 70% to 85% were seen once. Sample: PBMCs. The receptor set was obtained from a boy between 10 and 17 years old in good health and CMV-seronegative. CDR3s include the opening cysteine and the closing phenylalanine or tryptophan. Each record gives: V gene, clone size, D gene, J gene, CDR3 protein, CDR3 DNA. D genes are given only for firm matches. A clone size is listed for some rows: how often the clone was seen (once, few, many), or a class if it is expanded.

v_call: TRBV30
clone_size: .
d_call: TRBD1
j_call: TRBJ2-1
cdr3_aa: CAWLGQGVNEQFF
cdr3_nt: TGTGCCTGGTTAGGACAGGGGGTCAATGAGCAGTTCTTC

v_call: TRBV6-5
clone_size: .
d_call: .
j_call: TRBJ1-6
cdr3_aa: CASSASRAANSPLHF
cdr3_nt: TGTGCCAGCAGCGCCTCGCGGGCAGCTAATTCACCCCTCCACTTT

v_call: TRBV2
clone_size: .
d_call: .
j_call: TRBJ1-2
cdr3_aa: CASSEEGNYGYTF
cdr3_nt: TGTGCCAGCAGTGAAGAGGGGAACTATGGCTACACCTTC

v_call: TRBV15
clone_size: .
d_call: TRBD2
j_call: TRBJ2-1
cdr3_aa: CATSGGGTSGENNEQFF
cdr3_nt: TGTGCCACCAGCGGAGGGGGTACTAGCGGGGAGAACAATGAGCAGTTCTTC

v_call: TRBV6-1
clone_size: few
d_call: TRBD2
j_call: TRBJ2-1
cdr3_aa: CASSALAGVLNEQFF
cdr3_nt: TGTGCCAGCAGTGCTCTAGCGGGAGTGCTGAATGAGCAGTTCTTC

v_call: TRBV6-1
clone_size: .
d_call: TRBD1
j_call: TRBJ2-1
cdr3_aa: CASSDEGALGTNEQFF
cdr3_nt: TGTGCCAGCAGTGACGAGGGGGCGCTCGGCACAAATGAGCAGTTCTTC

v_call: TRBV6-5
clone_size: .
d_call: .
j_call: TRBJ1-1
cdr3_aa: CASSAQGTEAFF
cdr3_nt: TGTGCCAGCAGCGCCCAGGGGACTGAAGCTTTCTTT

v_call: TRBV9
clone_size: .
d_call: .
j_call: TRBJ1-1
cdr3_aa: CASSVVTSGSTEAFF
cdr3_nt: TGTGCCAGCAGCGTAGTAACATCGGGGAGCACTGAAGCTTTCTTT

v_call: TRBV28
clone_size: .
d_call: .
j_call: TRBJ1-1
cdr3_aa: CASRRDTHTEAFF
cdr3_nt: TGTGCCAGCAGGAGAGACACACACACTGAAGCTTTCTTT

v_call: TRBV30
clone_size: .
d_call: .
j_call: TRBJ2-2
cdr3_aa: CAWSVGGGNTGELFF
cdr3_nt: TGTGCCTGGAGTGTAGGGGGGGGGAACACCGGGGAGCTGTTTTTT

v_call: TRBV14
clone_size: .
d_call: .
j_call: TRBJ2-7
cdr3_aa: CASSPVSSYEQYF
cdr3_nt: TGTGCCAGCAGCCCTGTCAGCTCCTACGAGCAGTACTTC

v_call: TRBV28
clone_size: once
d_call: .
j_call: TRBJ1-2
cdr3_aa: CATGAAGGYTF
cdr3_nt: TGTGCCACCGGAGCGGCTGGTGGCTACACCTTC

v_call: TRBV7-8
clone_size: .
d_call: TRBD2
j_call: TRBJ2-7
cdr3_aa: CASSPNSQVWAGGPSYEQYF
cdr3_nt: TGTGCCAGCAGCCCCAACTCACAGGTCTGGGCGGGGGGGCCGTCCTACGAGCAGTACTTC

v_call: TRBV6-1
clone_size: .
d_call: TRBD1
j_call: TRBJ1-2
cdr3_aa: CASSEGGQGYYTF
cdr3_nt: TGTGCCAGCAGTGAAGGGGGACAGGGATACTACACCTTC

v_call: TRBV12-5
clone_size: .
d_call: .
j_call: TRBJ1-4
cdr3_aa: CASGLVRGEGSEKLFF
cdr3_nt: TGTGCTAGTGGTTTGGTAAGGGGTGAAGGAAGTGAAAAACTGTTTTTT

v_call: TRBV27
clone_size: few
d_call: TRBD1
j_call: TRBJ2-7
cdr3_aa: CASSRTGGNYEQYF
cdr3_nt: TGTGCCAGCAGCAGGACAGGGGGGAACTACGAGCAGTACTTC

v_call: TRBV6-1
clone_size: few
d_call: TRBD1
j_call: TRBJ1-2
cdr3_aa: CASSASGTEVYGYTF
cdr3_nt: TGTGCCAGCAGTGCCTCCGGGACAGAGGTTTATGGCTACACCTTC

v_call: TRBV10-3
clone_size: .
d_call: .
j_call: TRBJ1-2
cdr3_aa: CAISTGQWDGYTF
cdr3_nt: TGTGCCATCAGTACTGGACAATGGGATGGCTACACCTTC

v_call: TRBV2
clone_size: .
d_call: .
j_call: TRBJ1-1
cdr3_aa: CASSETGLAPAFF
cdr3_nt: TGTGCCAGCAGTGAAACGGGGTTAGCGCCTGCTTTCTTT

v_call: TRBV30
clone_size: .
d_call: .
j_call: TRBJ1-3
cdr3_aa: CAWRRTVPSGNTIYF
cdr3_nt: TGTGCCTGGAGGCGGACAGTTCCTTCTGGAAACACCATATATTTT

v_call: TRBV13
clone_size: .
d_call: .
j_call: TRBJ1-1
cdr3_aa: CASSLESSVEAFF
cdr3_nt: TGTGCCAGCAGCTTAGAAAGCAGCGTTGAAGCTTTCTTT

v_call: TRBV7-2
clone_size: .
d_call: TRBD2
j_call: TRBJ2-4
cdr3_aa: CASSPITSGRFKNIQYF
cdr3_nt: TGTGCCAGCAGTCCAATCACTAGCGGGAGGTTTAAAAACATTCAGTACTTC

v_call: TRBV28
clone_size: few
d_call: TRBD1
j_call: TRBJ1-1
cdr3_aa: CASSDDRGMNTEAFF
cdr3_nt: TGTGCCAGCAGTGACGACAGGGGGATGAACACTGAAGCTTTCTTT

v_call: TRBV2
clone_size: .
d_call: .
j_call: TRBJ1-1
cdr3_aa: CASSAGVMDTEAFF
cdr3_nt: TGTGCCAGCAGTGCGGGGGTTATGGACACTGAAGCTTTCTTT

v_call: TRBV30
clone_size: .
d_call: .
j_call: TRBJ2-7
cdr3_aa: CAWNRGGSYEQYF
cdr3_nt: TGTGCCTGGAATAGGGGGGGTTCCTACGAGCAGTACTTC

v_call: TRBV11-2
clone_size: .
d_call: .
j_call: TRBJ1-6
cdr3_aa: CASSPRVASPLHF
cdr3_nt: TGTGCCAGCAGCCCCCGCGTCGCCTCACCCCTCCACTTT

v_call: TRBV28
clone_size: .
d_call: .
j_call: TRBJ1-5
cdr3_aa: CASSLTRGNQPQHF
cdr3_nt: TGTGCCAGCAGTTTGACTCGGGGGAATCAGCCCCAGCATTTT

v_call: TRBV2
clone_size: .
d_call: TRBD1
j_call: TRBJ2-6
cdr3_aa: CASRQTGTGANVLTF
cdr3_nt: TGTGCCAGCAGGCAGACAGGGACTGGGGCCAACGTCCTGACTTTC

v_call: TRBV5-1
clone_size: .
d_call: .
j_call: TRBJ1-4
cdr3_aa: CASSLGATNEKLFF
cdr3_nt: TGCGCCAGCAGCTTGGGCGCAACTAATGAAAAACTGTTTTTT

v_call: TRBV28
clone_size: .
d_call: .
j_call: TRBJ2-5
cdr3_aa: CASSFSVEETQYF
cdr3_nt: TGTGCCAGCAGTTTTTCGGTGGAAGAGACCCAGTACTTC

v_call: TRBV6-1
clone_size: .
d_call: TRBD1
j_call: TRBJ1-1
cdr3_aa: CASTRQGSTKAFF
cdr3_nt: TGTGCCAGCACCAGACAGGGGTCAACGAAGGCTTTCTTT

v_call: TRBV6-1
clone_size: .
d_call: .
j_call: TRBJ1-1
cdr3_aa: CASSEVSGETEAFF
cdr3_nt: TGTGCCAGCAGTGAAGTTTCGGGAGAGACTGAAGCTTTCTTT

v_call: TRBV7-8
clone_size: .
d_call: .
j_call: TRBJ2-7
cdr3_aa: CASSFGQLDYEQYF
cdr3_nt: TGTGCCAGCAGCTTCGGACAGCTAGACTACGAGCAGTACTTC